Shown below are 21 T cell receptor beta chains from a single sample sequenced in a study of CD8 T cells in Susac syndrome. RNA, at 0.5 to 1 ug, was reverse transcribed with random hexamers. TCRdb itself ran the immunoSEQ multiplex PCR reads through MiXCR, one entry per CDR3 protein. The repertoire includes 350,000 to 550,000 distinct CDR3 sequences, 85% to 90% of them detected once, and approximately 0.11% sits in the top ten. The material sequenced was CD8+ T cells from PBMCs. These TCRs come from a human donor with multiple sclerosis.

The chain couples TRBV11-2 to TRBJ2-2; D not resolved. Per the germline V gene, CDR1 is SGHAT and CDR2 is FQNNGV. V lost 4 bases to trimming and J lost 6 bases, with 12 bases between them. This CDR3 has 14 amino acids. CDR3: CASSWGVAAGELFF. The CDR3, as DNA: TGTGCCAGCAGCTGGGGTGTGGCCGCCGGGGAGCTGTTTTTT. The complete variable domain, with remaining parts taken from reference TRBV11-2 and TRBJ2-2, reads EAGVAQSPRYKIIEKRQSVAFWCNPISGHATLYWYQQILGQGPKLLIQFQNNGVVDDSQLPKDRFSAERLKGVDSTLKIQPAKLEDSAVYLCASSWGVAAGELFFGEGSRLTVL.

The rearrangement links TRBV2 to TRBJ2-3, with D unresolved. The V gene lost 4 bases and the J gene lost 1 base, with 12 bases spanning the gap. The CDR3 has 15 residues. The germline V gene has CDR1 SNHLY and CDR2 FYNNEI. The CDR3 DNA is TGTGCCAGCAGTGCGGGCGCCCTCGGCACAGATACGCAGTATTTT. Translating gives CASSAGALGTDTQYF.

V gene TRBV27 combines with J gene TRBJ1-2; D call uncertain. Trimming stripped 6 bases from V and 3 bases from J, with 8 bases between. Germline V CDR1 and CDR2: MNHEY, SMNVEV (reference sequence). CDR3 size: 12 residues. In nucleotides, the CDR3 is TGTGCCAGCAGCTCACCCGACTATGGCTACACCTTC. Protein: CASSSPDYGYTF.

In its sample, this clonotype was seen once. The chain joins TRBV2 to TRBJ2-7, with TRBD2 identical over 7 bases. The CDR3 loop spans 18 amino acids. Germline CDR1 and CDR2: SNHLY and FYNNEI. V lost 8 bases, J lost 4 bases, and 23 bases stayed unmatched. The CDR3 coding sequence is TGTGCCAGCCTTGGCCCGACCCGCACCCTAGCGGACCTTTACGAGCAGTACTTC. It yields the protein CASLGPTRTLADLYEQYF. The full variable domain, with the rest looked up from reference TRBV2 and TRBJ2-7, is EPEVTQTPSHQVTQMGQEVILRCVPISNHLYFYWYRQILGQKVEFLVSFYNNEISEKSEIFDDQFSVERPDGSNFTLKIRSTKLEDSAMYFCASLGPTRTLADLYEQYFGPGTRLTVT.

The CDR3 coding sequence is TGTGCCAGCCGTCTTGAAGGGGGCGGACAGCCCCAGCATTTT. As protein: CASRLEGGGQPQHF. The chain couples TRBV27 to TRBJ1-5, with 7 bases fitting TRBD1. Per the germline V gene, CDR1 is MNHEY and CDR2 is SMNVEV (reference sequence). The CDR3 consists of 14 residues. V dropped 8 bases and J dropped 7; count of bases not matched to a gene: 11.

The V and J genes are TRBV7-2 and TRBJ2-5; a weak D match, TRBD2 (5 bases). This CDR3 is built from 16 residues. Trimming pared 5 bases from V and 2 bases from J, leaving 18 bases between. Germline lookup yields CDR1 SGHTA and CDR2 FQGNSA. CDR3 in amino acids: CASSITREGLQETQYF. The CDR3 DNA is TGTGCCAGCAGCATTACGAGAGAGGGCCTACAAGAGACCCAGTACTTC.

The genes are TRBV11-1 and TRBJ2-7, with 9 bases fitting TRBD2. Losses at the gene ends were 3 bases for V and 0 bases for J; bases not matched to a gene: 6. Germline V lookup: CDR1 SGHAT, CDR2 FQDESV (reference sequence). This CDR3 region has 16 residues. This CDR3 reads CASSFASGRSSYEQYF. The CDR3, as DNA: TGTGCCAGCAGCTTTGCAAGCGGGAGGAGCTCCTACGAGCAGTACTTC.

This clonotype was counted between two and nine times. The chain recombines TRBV18 with TRBJ2-7; D is ambiguous. Germline CDR1 and CDR2: KGHSH and LQKENI. There are 12 residues in the CDR3. Between the trimmed V and J ends, which lost 2 bases and 6 bases, there was a span of 8 bases. The CDR3 region is CASSPSPGEQYF. The CDR3, as DNA: TGTGCCAGCTCACCATCCCCCGGCGAGCAGTACTTC. The entire variable domain, with the rest obtained from reference TRBV18 and TRBJ2-7, is as follows: NAGVMQNPRHLVRRRGQEARLRCSPMKGHSHVYWYRQLPEEGLKFMVYLQKENIIDESGMPKERFSAEFPKEGPSILRIQQVVRGDSAAYFCASSPSPGEQYFGPGTRLTVT.

The rearrangement uses TRBV3-1 and TRBJ2-7; TRBD1 is a possible D gene (6 bases). The ends were cut back, 4 bases at V and 1 base at J, with 14 bases in the middle. CDR3 size: 15 residues. CDR1 LGHDT and CDR2 YNNKEL come from the germline V gene (reference sequence). CDR3 residues: CASSPLGQPSYEQYF. The CDR3 region has the DNA TGTGCCAGCAGCCCTCTAGGACAGCCATCCTACGAGCAGTACTTC.

This clonotype was found a few times. The rearrangement joins TRBV7-6 to TRBJ1-5; unclear D gene. Trimming shortened V by 1 base and J by 6 bases, and 10 bases separated the two germline ends. In germline, CDR1 is SGHVS, CDR2 FNYEAQ. The CDR3 contains 14 residues. As DNA, the CDR3 is TGTGCCAGCAGCTTAGGGGAAGGTGGTCAGCCCCAGCATTTT. Protein product: CASSLGEGGQPQHF. Filled out from reference TRBV7-6 and TRBJ1-5, the complete variable domain reads GAGVSQSPRYKVTKRGQDVALRCDPISGHVSLYWYRQALGQGPEFLTYFNYEAQQDKSGLPNDRFSAERPEGSISTLTIQRTEQRDSAMYRCASSLGEGGQPQHFGDGTRLSIL.

This clonotype was counted once. The chain recombines TRBV15 with TRBJ2-1, with 7 bases fitting TRBD1. CDR1 is LNHNV and CDR2 is YYDKDF in the germline V gene (reference sequence). This CDR3 region has 14 residues. V lost 7 bases to trimming and J lost 3 bases; unmatched junction nucleotides: 6. The CDR3 region is CATTKPGGYNEQFF. CDR3 DNA: TGTGCCACCACCAAGCCAGGGGGCTACAATGAGCAGTTCTTC. The full variable domain, completed using reference TRBV15 and TRBJ2-1, is DAMVIQNPRYQVTQFGKPVTLSCSQTLNHNVMYWYQQKSSQAPKLLFHYYDKDFNNEADTPDNFQSRRPNTSFCFLDIRSPGLGDTAMYLCATTKPGGYNEQFFGPGTRLTVL.

This chain joins TRBV28 and TRBJ1-1; possible D gene TRBD1, 5 bases. Germline values: CDR1 MDHEN, CDR2 SYDVKM. CDR3 length: 15 residues. V was pared by 7 bases and J by 1 base, with 16 bases between. Here the CDR3 reads CASNLSGTGNTEAFF. CDR3 nucleotide sequence: TGTGCCAGCAACCTATCCGGGACGGGGAACACTGAAGCTTTCTTT. Full variable domain (rest looked up from reference TRBV28 and TRBJ1-1): DVKVTQSSRYLVKRTGEKVFLECVQDMDHENMFWYRQDPGLGLRLIYFSYDVKMKEKGDIPEGYSVSREKKERFSLILESASTNQTSMYLCASNLSGTGNTEAFFGQGTRLTVV.

The rearrangement joins TRBV6-2 or TRBV6-3 to TRBJ2-7; 12 bases are a match to TRBD2. From germline, CDR1 is MNHEY and CDR2 SVGEGT. J lost 4 bases, V lost 5 bases, and 6 bases had no gene match. The CDR3 has 15 residues. As DNA, the CDR3 is TGTGCCAGCAGTCCTACTACTAGCGGGGGGTACGAGCAGTACTTC. Translating gives CASSPTTSGGYEQYF.

The rearrangement joins TRBV5-4 to TRBJ2-1, with 7 bases lining up with TRBD2. The germline V gene has CDR1 SGHNT and CDR2 YYREEE (reference sequence). V lost 4 bases, J lost 3 bases, and 7 bases stayed unmatched. The CDR3 length is 15 residues. The CDR3 is CASSPASGGYNEQFF. The CDR3 DNA reads as TGTGCCAGCAGCCCTGCTAGCGGAGGCTACAATGAGCAGTTCTTC.

V and J are TRBV4-1 and TRBJ2-3; TRBD1 aligns across 7 bases. This CDR3 comprises 13 residues. In germline, CDR1 is MGHRA, CDR2 YSYEKL. Germline trimming cut 7 bases from V and 6 bases from J; bases unmatched to any gene: 7. CDR3 bases: TGCGCCAGCAAGGAGACAGGGACCGATACGCAGTATTTT. This sequence encodes CASKETGTDTQYF.

CDR3 in amino acids: CASSPLAGDVGNEQFF. DNA of the CDR3: TGTGCCAGCTCACCACTAGCAGGGGATGTGGGGAATGAGCAGTTCTTC. V gene TRBV18 combines with J gene TRBJ2-1; the D gene is possibly TRBD1 (6 bases). Trimming took off 1 base at V and 7 bases at J, with 17 bases between the two ends. The CDR3 is made up of 16 amino acids. CDR1 is KGHSH and CDR2 is LQKENI in the germline V gene.

V usage is TRBV6-4 and J usage is TRBJ2-1; 14 nucleotides match TRBD2. The germline CDR1 and CDR2 sequences are MRHNA and SNTAGT. The junction had 6 bases not matched to a gene; V was cut back by 6 bases and J by 8 bases. The CDR3 sequence is 15 residues long. The CDR3 loop is CASSRLAGGVDEQFF. For the CDR3, the DNA is TGTGCCAGCAGCCGACTAGCGGGGGGGGTGGATGAGCAGTTCTTC.

The J gene is TRBJ1-6, the V gene TRBV27; 7 nucleotides align to TRBD1. The germline V gene encodes CDR1 MNHEY and CDR2 SMNVEV (reference sequence). The ends lost 10 bases at V and 7 bases at J; junction bases unmatched: 10. The CDR3 consists of 14 residues. CDR3 in amino acids: CAIRPGTENSPLHF. The CDR3 DNA reads as TGTGCCATCCGTCCTGGGACAGAGAATTCACCCCTCCACTTT.

The chain has TRBV4-1 and TRBJ2-1; 11 nucleotides agree with TRBD2. This CDR3 has 15 amino acids. Germline-derived CDR1 and CDR2 are MGHRA and YSYEKL. With 3 bases clipped from V and 8 bases from J, the junction kept 6 bases outside the gene matches. CDR3 in amino acids: CASSHTSGSADEQFF. The CDR3 coding sequence is TGCGCCAGCAGCCATACTAGCGGGAGTGCTGATGAGCAGTTCTTC.

This clonotype was recorded a few times. The rearrangement links TRBV5-6 to TRBJ1-2; D is unresolved. Germline V lookup: CDR1 SGHDT, CDR2 YYEEEE. The CDR3 is 13 amino acids. V lost 2 bases to trimming and J lost 4 bases, with 9 bases between them. CDR3 in amino acids: CASSLAGPYGYTF. CDR3 sequence (DNA): TGTGCCAGCAGCTTAGCTGGGCCCTATGGCTACACCTTC. The full variable domain, with the rest looked up from reference TRBV5-6 and TRBJ1-2, is DAGVTQSPTHLIKTRGQQVTLRCSPKSGHDTVSWYQQALGQGPQFIFQYYEEEERQRGNFPDRFSGHQFPNYSSELNVNALLLGDSALYLCASSLAGPYGYTFGSGTRLTVV.

The chain joins TRBV13 to TRBJ1-2; 8 bases match TRBD1. The CDR3 length is 15 residues. From germline, CDR1 is PRHDT and CDR2 FYEKMQ (reference sequence). J lost 6 bases, V lost 6 bases, and 12 bases had no gene match. The CDR3 nucleotides are TGTGCCAGCAGTCCCGGGACAGGAGTTATGGATGGCTACACCTTC. This encodes CASSPGTGVMDGYTF.